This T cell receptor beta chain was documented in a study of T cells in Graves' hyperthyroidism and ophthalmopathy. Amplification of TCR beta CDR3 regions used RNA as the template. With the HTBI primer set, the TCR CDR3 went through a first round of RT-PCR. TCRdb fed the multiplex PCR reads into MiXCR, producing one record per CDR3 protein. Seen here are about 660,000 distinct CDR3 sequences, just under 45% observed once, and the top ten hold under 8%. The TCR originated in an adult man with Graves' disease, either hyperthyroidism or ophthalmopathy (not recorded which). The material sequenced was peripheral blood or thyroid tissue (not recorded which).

CDR3 coding DNA: TGTGCCAGCAGCGGGGACTTCCCCGGGGAGCTGTTTTTT. Residues: CASSGDFPGELFF. V is TRBV7-8 and J is TRBJ2-2; D possibly corresponds to TRBD2 (6 bases). The CDR3 contains 13 residues. Trimming pared 5 bases from V and 6 bases from J, leaving 10 bases between. Germline-derived CDR1 and CDR2 are SGHVS and FQNEAQ. Supplemented by reference TRBV7-8 and TRBJ2-2, the full variable domain reads GAGVSQSPRYKVAKRGQDVALRCDPISGHVSLFWYQQALGQGPEFLTYFQNEAQLDKSGLPSDRFFAERPEGSVSTLKIQRTQQEDSAVYLCASSGDFPGELFFGEGSRLTVL.